One sample yielded the 25 T cell receptor beta chains listed below, sequenced in a study of cytomegalovirus exposure and HLA in healthy donors. 13 Jbeta primers and 60 Vbeta primers were used for the PCR. Repertoires were generated with immunoSEQ multiplex PCR, while TCRdb's copy carries only in-frame clones and drops some. Among under 140,000 clones listed, over 60% were seen once. The sequenced sample consisted of PBMCs. These receptors were collected from a young man in good health and CMV-seropositive.

The genes are TRBV28 and TRBJ1-2; the match to TRBD1 covers 10 bases. The CDR3 sequence is 13 residues long. The V gene end was trimmed by 6 bases and the J gene end by 11 bases; junction bases not matched to a gene: 9. Germline V gives CDR1 MDHEN, CDR2 SYDVKM. The CDR3: CASSSPTGQGYTF. The CDR3 DNA sequence: TGTGCCAGCAGCTCCCCCACGGGACAGGGGTACACCTTC.

The rearrangement joins TRBV10-3 to TRBJ1-6; 9 bases match TRBD1. The germline V gene encodes CDR1 ENHRY and CDR2 SYGVKD. The V and J ends lost 6 bases and 10 bases, in that order; junction bases with no gene match: 7. The CDR3 covers 14 residues. CDR3 protein: CAISPTGGGSPLHF. CDR3 coding DNA: TGTGCCATCAGCCCTACAGGGGGCGGATCACCCCTCCACTTT.

V and J are TRBV19 and TRBJ2-1; TRBD2 might be the D (6 bases). Germline-derived CDR1 and CDR2 are LNHDA and SQIVND (reference sequence). This CDR3 is built from 15 residues. Trimming took 10 bases from V and 7 from J, leaving 23 bases between them. CDR3 in amino acids: CATNPSLSGANEQFF. CDR3 DNA: TGTGCCACCAACCCATCTTTATCGGGAGCGAATGAGCAGTTCTTC.

This rearrangement joins TRBV2 to TRBJ1-5, with D tentatively TRBD1 (5 bases). V shed 4 bases and J shed 2 bases, with 18 bases lying between them. CDR3 length: 17 residues. The germline V gene encodes CDR1 SNHLY and CDR2 FYNNEI. DNA for the CDR3: TGTGCCAGCAGTGTCAACCTCAGGGAAAAGGGCAATCAGCCCCAGCATTTT. Translation: CASSVNLREKGNQPQHF.

This clone has more than one count but fewer than ten. The chain is built from TRBV7-6 and TRBJ1-4; D not certain. The V gene lost 2 bases and the J gene lost 5 bases, with 12 bases spanning the gap. This CDR3 comprises 15 residues. CDR1 is SGHVS, CDR2 FNYEAQ, per germline. As DNA, the CDR3 is TGTGCCAGCAGCTTACGTTCCTCAGAAAATGAAAAACTGTTTTTT. Its protein product is CASSLRSSENEKLFF. Supplemented by reference TRBV7-6 and TRBJ1-4, the full variable domain reads GAGVSQSPRYKVTKRGQDVALRCDPISGHVSLYWYRQALGQGPEFLTYFNYEAQQDKSGLPNDRFSAERPEGSISTLTIQRTEQRDSAMYRCASSLRSSENEKLFFGSGTQLSVL.

This chain joins TRBV2 and TRBJ1-4; TRBD1 matches at 10 bases. J lost 4 bases, V lost 8 bases, and 4 bases had no gene match. The germline gives CDR1 SNHLY, CDR2 FYNNEI. The CDR3 consists of 14 residues. CDR3 bases: TGTGCCAGCGTGACAGGGGGCAATAATGAAAAACTGTTTTTT. This sequence encodes CASVTGGNNEKLFF.

J is TRBJ2-3 and V is TRBV19, with 7 bases lining up with TRBD1. CDR1 and CDR2 from the germline V gene are LNHDA and SQIVND (reference sequence). V lost 5 bases, J lost 1 base, and 9 bases stayed unmatched. This CDR3 has 16 residues. CDR3 DNA: TGTGCCAGTAGTGGGATCGCCCAGGGGGGCACAGATACGCAGTATTTT. As protein: CASSGIAQGGTDTQYF.

The chain employs TRBV13 and TRBJ1-2, with TRBD1 as a possible D gene (6 bases). The CDR3 loop spans 15 amino acids. Trimming cost V 5 bases and J 2 bases, with 15 bases left between them. Germline CDR1 and CDR2: PRHDT and FYEKMQ (reference sequence). This CDR3 reads CASSPARGANYGYTF. The CDR3 nucleotides are TGTGCCAGCAGCCCCGCCCGGGGGGCGAACTATGGCTACACCTTC. Looking up the rest from reference TRBV13 and TRBJ1-2 gives the full variable domain: AAGVIQSPRHLIKEKRETATLKCYPIPRHDTVYWYQQGPGQDPQFLISFYEKMQSDKGSIPDRFSAQQFSDYHSELNMSSLELGDSALYFCASSPARGANYGYTFGSGTRLTVV.

The chain employs TRBV5-1 and TRBJ2-5; D might be TRBD2 (6 bases). This CDR3 comprises 16 residues. V lost 0 bases, J lost 2 bases, and 14 bases lay in between. Germline CDR1 and CDR2: SGHRS and YFSETQ. CDR3 nucleotides: TGCGCCAGCAGCTTGGGTAGCGGACCTCATCAAGAGACCCAGTACTTC. It encodes CASSLGSGPHQETQYF.

The chain employs TRBV7-2 and TRBJ1-2; 7 nucleotides line up with TRBD1. The CDR3 sequence is 14 residues long. The germline CDR1 and CDR2 sequences are SGHTA and FQGNSA. Germline trimming cut 7 bases from V and 6 bases from J; bases unmatched to any gene: 11. CDR3 sequence (DNA): TGTGCCAGCACCATAGACAGGGAAGGAAATGGCTACACCTTC. The encoded protein is CASTIDREGNGYTF. The complete variable domain, with remaining parts taken from reference TRBV7-2 and TRBJ1-2, reads GAGVSQSPSNKVTEKGKDVELRCDPISGHTALYWYRQSLGQGLEFLIYFQGNSAPDKSGLPSDRFSAERTGGSVSTLTIQRTQQEDSAVYLCASTIDREGNGYTFGSGTRLTVV.

The chain links TRBV6-6 to TRBJ2-2; TRBD1 matches at 7 bases. This CDR3 has 13 amino acids. The V gene's germline CDR1 is MNHNY and CDR2 SVGAGI (reference sequence). Losses at the gene ends were 2 bases for V and 6 bases for J; bases not matched to a gene: 0. The chain's CDR3 is CASSYTGAGELFF. Here the CDR3 DNA reads TGTGCCAGCAGTTACACAGGGGCCGGGGAGCTGTTTTTT.

To note about this clone: Other DNA sequences in the sample encode the same CDR3. The DNA of the CDR3 is TGTGCCAGCAGCCCGGGGACAGGGCAAGTTCGTAATTCACCCCTCCACTTT. Its translation is CASSPGTGQVRNSPLHF. J is TRBJ1-6 and V is TRBV7-8, with TRBD1 identical over 9 bases. Losses at the gene ends were 5 bases for V and 6 bases for J; bases not matched to a gene: 11. Germline loops: CDR1 SGHVS, CDR2 FQNEAQ. The CDR3 totals 17 residues. Based on the CDR3 plus reference TRBV7-8 and TRBJ1-6, the full variable domain is GAGVSQSPRYKVAKRGQDVALRCDPISGHVSLFWYQQALGQGPEFLTYFQNEAQLDKSGLPSDRFFAERPEGSVSTLKIQRTQQEDSAVYLCASSPGTGQVRNSPLHFGNGTRLTVT.

The chain carries TRBV14 and TRBJ2-1, with D tentatively TRBD2 (5 bases). The CDR3 has 15 amino acids. CDR1 and CDR2 (germline): SGHDN, FVKESK. Trimming left V 0 bases short and J 8 bases short, with 14 bases between. CDR3 amino acids: CASSQDRGVVHEQFF. The CDR3 nucleotides are TGTGCCAGCAGCCAAGATCGGGGAGTGGTTCATGAGCAGTTCTTC.

The chain employs TRBV7-9 and TRBJ1-1, with TRBD1 identical over 10 bases. The CDR3 contains 15 residues. Germline lookup yields CDR1 SEHNR and CDR2 FQNEAQ (reference sequence). V dropped 3 bases and J dropped 5; count of bases not matched to a gene: 6. The CDR3 region has the DNA TGTGCCAGCAGCTTGGGGACAGGGGCGCTGACTGAAGCTTTCTTT. Its protein is CASSLGTGALTEAFF.

V and J are TRBV6-6 and TRBJ2-7; TRBD1 matches at 8 bases. There are 15 residues in the CDR3. Germline V gene sequence: CDR1 MNHNY, CDR2 SVGAGI (reference sequence). Losses at the gene ends were 5 bases for V and 6 bases for J; bases not matched to a gene: 12. The CDR3 spells CASSPDRAGFSEQYF. CDR3 sequence (DNA): TGTGCCAGCAGTCCGGACAGGGCGGGGTTCTCCGAGCAGTACTTC.

The chain is built from TRBV28 and TRBJ1-1, with D possibly TRBD1 on 5 matching bases. CDR1 is MDHEN, CDR2 SYDVKM, per germline. The CDR3 extends over 11 amino acids. V lost 6 bases and J 4 bases, leaving 6 bases between the germline ends. CDR3 bases: TGTGCCAGCAGGGGGGGCACTGAAGCTTTCTTT. Amino acid sequence: CASRGGTEAFF.

The rearrangement joins TRBV30 to TRBJ2-1; D may be TRBD1 (6 bases). This CDR3 comprises 11 residues. V shed 4 bases and J shed 14 bases, with 15 bases lying between them. Germline loops: CDR1 GTSNPN, CDR2 SVGIG (reference sequence). CDR3 sequence (DNA): TGTGCCTGGAACACAGGGCCAGGAAAGTTCTTC. It is translated as CAWNTGPGKFF.

This chain joins TRBV7-9 and TRBJ2-2; 14 bases agree with TRBD2. The trim removed 4 bases at V and 3 bases at J, leaving 10 bases unmatched. CDR3 size: 19 residues. Germline-derived CDR1 and CDR2 are SEHNR and FQNEAQ (reference sequence). CDR3 residues: CASSSGLAGALRDTGELFF. In DNA form, the CDR3 reads TGTGCCAGCAGCTCGGGACTAGCGGGGGCCCTTCGGGACACCGGGGAGCTGTTTTTT.

V and J are TRBV5-1 and TRBJ1-1, with D perhaps TRBD1 (6 bases). Trimming cost V 3 bases and J 1 base, with 13 bases left between them. Germline V gene data show CDR1 as SGHRS and CDR2 as YFSETQ. The CDR3 loop spans 15 amino acids. The chain's CDR3 is CASSSLGTTNTEAFF. The CDR3 DNA sequence: TGCGCCAGCAGCTCACTAGGGACAACGAACACTGAAGCTTTCTTT.

This sequence joins TRBV4-3 and TRBJ1-2; a possible D gene is TRBD1 (6 bases). The V gene lost 4 bases and the J gene lost 8 bases, with 11 bases spanning the gap. From germline, CDR1 is LGHNA and CDR2 YSLEER. This CDR3 has 12 residues. The CDR3 DNA is TGCGCCAGCAGCCTTGGACAGAGCGGCTACACCTTC. Translated, it gives CASSLGQSGYTF.

V gene TRBV5-1 combines with J gene TRBJ2-1, with 7 bases matching TRBD2. CDR1 is SGHRS, CDR2 YFSETQ, per germline. V dropped 4 bases and J dropped 9; count of bases not matched to a gene: 7. The CDR3 totals 13 residues. CDR3 nucleotides: TGCGCCAGCAGCGTTACTAGCGCCACTGAGCAGTTCTTC. Protein: CASSVTSATEQFF.

The chain joins TRBV4-1 to TRBJ2-5, with 14 positions matching TRBD2. Germline values: CDR1 MGHRA, CDR2 YSYEKL. The CDR3 runs 19 residues. V was pared by 0 bases and J by 1 base, with 7 bases of the junction left unmatched. The CDR3 reads CASSQDRGTSGGIQETQYF. In nucleotides, the CDR3 is TGCGCCAGCAGCCAAGATCGGGGGACTAGCGGGGGCATCCAAGAGACCCAGTACTTC.

The rearrangement links TRBV7-3 to TRBJ2-1; 7 nucleotides agree with TRBD2. This CDR3 region has 14 residues. V gave up 1 base and J gave up 8 bases; unmatched junction bases: 5. Germline CDR1 is SGHTA and CDR2 is FQGTGA. The CDR3 protein is CASSLIGGKDEQFF. The CDR3 DNA follows: TGTGCCAGCAGCTTAATCGGGGGGAAGGATGAGCAGTTCTTC.

The chain couples TRBV11-2 to TRBJ2-5, with 9 bases aligning to TRBD1. The DNA end lines up better with TRBJ2-7; the J call may be wrong. Germline V lookup: CDR1 SGHAT, CDR2 FQNNGV. The CDR3 contains 13 residues. The CDR3 loop is CASSPDRGYEQYF. The CDR3 DNA sequence: TGTGCCAGCAGTCCGGACAGGGGATACGAGCAGTACTTC.

The chain carries TRBV5-1 and TRBJ2-2, with TRBD2 matching over 9 bases. The V segment lost 4 bases and the J segment 1 base; nucleotides outside the gene matches: 8. The germline V gene has CDR1 SGHRS and CDR2 YFSETQ. This CDR3 is built from 17 residues. CDR3 in DNA: TGCGCCAGCAGCCTTCGGGCTAGCGGGGAGAACACCGGGGAGCTGTTTTTT. Translation gives CASSLRASGENTGELFF. Combining the CDR3 with reference TRBV5-1 and TRBJ2-2 gives the whole variable domain KAGVTQTPRYLIKTRGQQVTLSCSPISGHRSVSWYQQTPGQGLQFLFEYFSETQRNKGNFPGRFSGRQFSNSRSEMNVSTLELGDSALYLCASSLRASGENTGELFFGEGSRLTVL.